A selection of T cell receptor beta chains follows, all from one sample in a study of OX40 agonist ivuxolimab in advanced cancers. Using immunoSEQ multiplex PCR, the repertoire was profiled, and TCRdb retains in-frame clones only, with some absent. The data show approximately 45,000 clones, around nine tenths seen once. Sequencing was performed on CD4+ or CD8+ T cells sorted from blood, taken in a trial of the OX40 agonist ivuxolimab. The receptors here all came from an adult with an advanced solid tumor such as melanoma, head and neck, liver or kidney cancer. CDR3s include the opening cysteine and the closing phenylalanine or tryptophan. The order of the fields is clone size, J gene, D gene, V gene, CDR3 DNA, CDR3 protein. A D gene is named only where the DNA matches it firmly. Rows give clone size only sometimes, using once, few, many, or a class for an expanded clone.

>NA|TRBJ1-2|TRBD1|TRBV28
TGTGCCAGCAGTTCCCCGGGACAGGGGGGCTATGGCTACACCTTC
CASSSPGQGGYGYTF
>NA|TRBJ2-3|TRBD1|TRBV5-4
TGTGCCAGCAGCTTGGCCTTCGGACAGGGGCCAGATACGCAGTATTTT
CASSLAFGQGPDTQYF
>NA|TRBJ2-7|NA|TRBV19
TGTGCCAGTAGTCCGGGACGATTTTCTCGCGGGGCCTACGAGCAGTACTTC
CASSPGRFSRGAYEQYF
>NA|TRBJ2-1|NA|TRBV4-1
TGCGCCAGCAGCCAAGTGCAGGGCTCCAGGGCCTACAATGAGCAGTTCTTC
CASSQVQGSRAYNEQFF
>NA|TRBJ2-5|TRBD1|TRBV27
TGTGCCAGCCGACAGGGGGCCCAAGAGACCCAGTACTTC
CASRQGAQETQYF
>NA|TRBJ2-7|TRBD2|TRBV5-8
TGTGCCAGCAGCACCAGACTAGCGGGTTACTACGAGCAGTACTTC
CASSTRLAGYYEQYF
>once|TRBJ1-1|NA|TRBV7-7
TGTGCCAGCAGCCTCACCGTAGACACTGAAGCTTTCTTT
CASSLTVDTEAFF
>NA|TRBJ2-3|NA|TRBV18
TGTGCCAGCTCACGCCCGCAGTCTACGCAGTATTTT
CASSRPQSTQYF
>NA|TRBJ2-1|TRBD2|TRBV7-3
TGTGCCAGCAGCCTCACAAGCGGACCCGCGGGGGGTGAGCAGTTCTTC
CASSLTSGPAGGEQFF
>once|TRBJ1-4|NA|TRBV30
TGTGCCTGGAGTGAGACAGCAACTAATGAAAAACTGTTTTTT
CAWSETATNEKLFF
>once|TRBJ1-3|TRBD1|TRBV28
TGTGCCAGCAGGGAGACAGGGGCTGTCGGAGGAAACACCATATATTTT
CASRETGAVGGNTIYF
>NA|TRBJ2-7|NA|TRBV19
TGTGCCAGTAGTCCTATCGGGGGGCCAGTCCCTTACGAGCAGTACTTC
CASSPIGGPVPYEQYF
>few|TRBJ2-5|NA|TRBV14
TGTGCCAGCAGCCAAGGAGCCCCTTGGCGGGCGGAGGAGGAGACCCAGTACTTC
CASSQGAPWRAEEETQYF
>NA|TRBJ2-7|TRBD2|TRBV28
TGTGCCAGCAGCCAAGGACTAGCGTATAACCCCTACGAGCAGTACTTC
CASSQGLAYNPYEQYF
>NA|TRBJ2-2|NA|TRBV27
TGTGCCAGCAGTTTATCATGGGACACCGGGGAGCTGTTTTTT
CASSLSWDTGELFF